These T cell receptor beta chains were read from a single sample in a study of blood T cell repertoires in COVID-19. Only in-frame clones appear in the TCRdb table, and some are missing; sequencing was by immunoSEQ multiplex PCR. Among over 400,000 clones listed, roughly 88% were seen once. Material: peripheral blood. All receptors derive from a woman aged 25-40 years with active or convalescent COVID-19. The CDR3 runs from the conserved cysteine through the conserved F or W. The order of the fields is clone size, D gene, J gene, V gene, CDR3 protein, CDR3 DNA. A D gene is named only where the DNA matches it firmly. Clone size is stated in some rows and not others, as once, few, many or a class when expanded.

abundance: .
d_gene: TRBD2
j_gene: TRBJ2-1
v_gene: TRBV5-1
CDR3aa: CASSPGLAGNEQFF
CDR3nt: TGCGCCAGCAGCCCGGGACTAGCAGGCAATGAGCAGTTCTTC

abundance: once
d_gene: TRBD1
j_gene: TRBJ1-6
v_gene: TRBV7-9
CDR3aa: CASSPETGANSPLHF
CDR3nt: TGTGCCAGCAGCCCGGAGACAGGGGCTAATTCACCCCTCCACTTT

abundance: .
d_gene: TRBD1
j_gene: TRBJ2-7
v_gene: TRBV27
CDR3aa: CASSIQGGLREQYF
CDR3nt: TGTGCCAGCAGTATACAGGGGGGTTTACGCGAGCAGTACTTC

abundance: .
d_gene: .
j_gene: TRBJ1-4
v_gene: TRBV6-5
CDR3aa: CASRYRRATNEKLFF
CDR3nt: TGTGCCAGCAGATATCGGCGGGCAACTAATGAAAAACTGTTTTTT

abundance: .
d_gene: .
j_gene: TRBJ2-2
v_gene: TRBV9
CDR3aa: CASSVGKGDTGELFF
CDR3nt: TGTGCCAGCAGCGTAGGAAAAGGGGACACCGGGGAGCTGTTTTTT

abundance: .
d_gene: .
j_gene: TRBJ2-1
v_gene: TRBV29-1
CDR3aa: CSVEEGGPSYNEQFF
CDR3nt: TGCAGCGTTGAAGAGGGGGGTCCCTCCTACAATGAGCAGTTCTTC

abundance: .
d_gene: .
j_gene: TRBJ2-6
v_gene: TRBV5-4
CDR3aa: CASSLFAGSYSGANVLTF
CDR3nt: TGTGCCAGCAGCTTGTTTGCAGGAAGTTATTCTGGGGCCAACGTCCTGACTTTC

abundance: once
d_gene: .
j_gene: TRBJ2-1
v_gene: TRBV18
CDR3aa: CASSPGAEAGNEQFF
CDR3nt: TGTGCCAGCTCACCGGGGGCCGAAGCGGGGAATGAGCAGTTCTTC

abundance: once
d_gene: TRBD2
j_gene: TRBJ2-7
v_gene: TRBV24-1
CDR3aa: CATSDGLADEQYF
CDR3nt: TGTGCCACCAGTGACGGACTAGCGGACGAGCAGTACTTC

abundance: .
d_gene: .
j_gene: TRBJ1-1
v_gene: TRBV29-1
CDR3aa: CSVDPEGNTEAFF
CDR3nt: TGCAGCGTTGACCCCGAGGGGAACACTGAAGCTTTCTTT

abundance: .
d_gene: .
j_gene: TRBJ1-3
v_gene: TRBV5-1
CDR3aa: CASSVMGGEAGNTIYF
CDR3nt: TGCGCCAGCAGCGTTATGGGGGGTGAGGCTGGAAACACCATATATTTT

abundance: .
d_gene: .
j_gene: TRBJ2-6
v_gene: TRBV6-2/TRBV6-3
CDR3aa: CASSSHGLSGANVLTF
CDR3nt: TGTGCCAGCAGTTCCCATGGGCTCTCTGGGGCCAACGTCCTGACTTTC

abundance: .
d_gene: .
j_gene: TRBJ2-7
v_gene: TRBV30
CDR3aa: CAWNELGYEQYF
CDR3nt: TGTGCCTGGAATGAACTAGGGTACGAGCAGTACTTC

abundance: .
d_gene: .
j_gene: TRBJ1-1
v_gene: TRBV6-5
CDR3aa: CASSYPKQTLNTEAFF
CDR3nt: TGTGCCAGCAGTTACCCTAAACAGACCCTGAACACTGAAGCTTTCTTT

abundance: .
d_gene: .
j_gene: TRBJ2-5
v_gene: TRBV10-3
CDR3aa: CAISESLGAQETQYF
CDR3nt: TGTGCCATCAGTGAGTCGTTAGGAGCCCAAGAGACCCAGTACTTC

abundance: .
d_gene: TRBD2
j_gene: TRBJ2-2
v_gene: TRBV5-1
CDR3aa: CASSWGLAGITANTGELFF
CDR3nt: TGCGCCAGCAGCTGGGGACTAGCGGGAATAACCGCGAACACCGGGGAGCTGTTTTTT

abundance: .
d_gene: TRBD2
j_gene: TRBJ2-1
v_gene: TRBV4-2
CDR3aa: CASSQDRLAGATEQFF
CDR3nt: TGTGCCAGCAGCCAAGATAGGCTAGCGGGGGCAACTGAGCAGTTCTTC

abundance: .
d_gene: TRBD1
j_gene: TRBJ2-3
v_gene: TRBV6-5
CDR3aa: CASSYSTGSADTQYF
CDR3nt: TGTGCCAGCAGTTACTCGACAGGGTCAGCAGATACGCAGTATTTT

abundance: .
d_gene: .
j_gene: TRBJ1-3
v_gene: TRBV18
CDR3aa: CASSPPSAGQTGNTIYF
CDR3nt: TGTGCCAGCTCACCACCGTCGGCAGGACAAACTGGAAACACCATATATTTT

abundance: .
d_gene: .
j_gene: TRBJ2-1
v_gene: TRBV9
CDR3aa: CASSVAGTNEQFF
CDR3nt: TGTGCCAGCAGCGTAGCTGGGACAAATGAGCAGTTCTTC

abundance: .
d_gene: .
j_gene: TRBJ1-1
v_gene: TRBV29-1
CDR3aa: CSVEEQTGNTEAFF
CDR3nt: TGCAGCGTTGAAGAGCAGACAGGGAACACTGAAGCTTTCTTT

abundance: .
d_gene: TRBD1
j_gene: TRBJ1-4
v_gene: TRBV30
CDR3aa: CAWSGGQGFEKLFF
CDR3nt: TGTGCCTGGAGTGGGGGACAGGGTTTTGAAAAACTGTTTTTT

abundance: once
d_gene: TRBD1
j_gene: TRBJ1-1
v_gene: TRBV7-6
CDR3aa: CASSLVQGYGSTEAFF
CDR3nt: TGTGCCAGCAGCTTAGTACAGGGGTACGGATCGACTGAAGCTTTCTTT

abundance: .
d_gene: TRBD1
j_gene: TRBJ1-5
v_gene: TRBV19
CDR3aa: CASSIAGTGANQPQHF
CDR3nt: TGTGCCAGTAGTATAGCCGGGACAGGCGCCAATCAGCCCCAGCATTTT

abundance: .
d_gene: .
j_gene: TRBJ1-2
v_gene: TRBV25-1
CDR3aa: CASSESPFDYGYTF
CDR3nt: TGTGCCAGCAGTGAATCCCCCTTCGACTATGGCTACACCTTC

abundance: .
d_gene: TRBD1
j_gene: TRBJ2-7
v_gene: TRBV5-1
CDR3aa: CASSSGQENEQYF
CDR3nt: TGCGCCAGCAGCTCGGGACAGGAGAACGAGCAGTACTTC

abundance: .
d_gene: TRBD1
j_gene: TRBJ2-1
v_gene: TRBV4-2
CDR3aa: CASSQDGTDNNEQFF
CDR3nt: TGTGCCAGCAGCCAAGACGGGACAGACAACAATGAGCAGTTCTTC

abundance: .
d_gene: .
j_gene: TRBJ2-1
v_gene: TRBV18
CDR3aa: CASSPNRRFEQFF
CDR3nt: TGTGCCAGCTCACCAAATCGCAGGTTCGAGCAGTTCTTC

abundance: .
d_gene: TRBD1
j_gene: TRBJ1-2
v_gene: TRBV6-6
CDR3aa: CASSRWGGQGSVYGYTF
CDR3nt: TGTGCCAGCAGCCGATGGGGGGGACAGGGGAGTGTCTATGGCTACACCTTC

abundance: .
d_gene: TRBD2
j_gene: TRBJ2-3
v_gene: TRBV10-3
CDR3aa: CAISVERAGGGTDTQYF
CDR3nt: TGTGCCATCAGTGTGGAGCGAGCGGGAGGGGGCACAGATACGCAGTATTTT

abundance: .
d_gene: TRBD1
j_gene: TRBJ1-1
v_gene: TRBV27
CDR3aa: CASSTMTGNHTEAFF
CDR3nt: TGTGCCAGCAGTACCATGACAGGGAACCACACTGAAGCTTTCTTT

abundance: .
d_gene: .
j_gene: TRBJ1-1
v_gene: TRBV10-3
CDR3aa: CAISGGGTEAFF
CDR3nt: TGTGCCATCAGTGGGGGAGGCACTGAAGCTTTCTTT

abundance: .
d_gene: .
j_gene: TRBJ1-6
v_gene: TRBV10-3
CDR3aa: CAISESLTGNSPLHF
CDR3nt: TGTGCCATCAGTGAGTCGTTGACTGGCAATTCACCCCTCCACTTT

abundance: .
d_gene: .
j_gene: TRBJ1-2
v_gene: TRBV30
CDR3aa: CAWIPVASGYGYTF
CDR3nt: TGTGCCTGGATCCCGGTAGCGAGTGGCTATGGCTACACCTTC

abundance: once
d_gene: .
j_gene: TRBJ1-1
v_gene: TRBV11-2
CDR3aa: CASSLGSGHSTEAFF
CDR3nt: TGTGCCAGCAGCTTAGGGTCAGGGCATAGCACTGAAGCTTTCTTT

abundance: .
d_gene: TRBD1
j_gene: TRBJ1-2
v_gene: TRBV5-1
CDR3aa: CASSSPGQGTEGYTF
CDR3nt: TGCGCCAGCAGCTCTCCCGGACAGGGAACGGAGGGCTACACCTTC

abundance: .
d_gene: TRBD1
j_gene: TRBJ2-4
v_gene: TRBV6-4
CDR3aa: CASSQPGQKNIQYF
CDR3nt: TGTGCCAGCAGTCAACCGGGACAGAAAAACATTCAGTACTTC

abundance: few
d_gene: TRBD1
j_gene: TRBJ2-1
v_gene: TRBV12-5
CDR3aa: CASGFSGSWDRGPNEQFF
CDR3nt: TGTGCTAGTGGTTTCTCAGGCAGTTGGGACAGGGGGCCGAATGAGCAGTTCTTC

abundance: .
d_gene: .
j_gene: TRBJ1-4
v_gene: TRBV6-5
CDR3aa: CAGSWGESEKLFF
CDR3nt: TGTGCCGGAAGCTGGGGGGAATCTGAAAAACTGTTTTTT

abundance: .
d_gene: .
j_gene: TRBJ2-2
v_gene: TRBV27
CDR3aa: CASSLPREPGTGELFF
CDR3nt: TGTGCCAGCAGTTTACCTAGGGAGCCGGGCACCGGGGAGCTGTTTTTT

abundance: .
d_gene: .
j_gene: TRBJ1-1
v_gene: TRBV29-1
CDR3aa: CSVDGVNTEAFF
CDR3nt: TGCAGCGTTGATGGAGTGAACACTGAAGCTTTCTTT

abundance: .
d_gene: .
j_gene: TRBJ2-1
v_gene: TRBV10-1
CDR3aa: CASSGSTSEQFF
CDR3nt: TGCGCCAGCAGTGGGTCGACTTCGGAGCAGTTCTTC

abundance: .
d_gene: TRBD2
j_gene: TRBJ2-1
v_gene: TRBV15
CDR3aa: CATSPRRAGRSSYNEQFF
CDR3nt: TGTGCCACCAGCCCCCGAAGAGCGGGACGGAGCTCCTACAATGAGCAGTTCTTC

abundance: few
d_gene: .
j_gene: TRBJ1-1
v_gene: TRBV6-5
CDR3aa: CASSHNRETEAFF
CDR3nt: TGTGCCAGCAGTCATAACAGGGAAACTGAAGCTTTCTTT

abundance: .
d_gene: .
j_gene: TRBJ1-4
v_gene: TRBV3-1/TRBV3-2
CDR3aa: CASSQNVWSAGEKLFF
CDR3nt: TGTGCCAGCAGCCAAAATGTCTGGTCCGCCGGGGAAAAACTGTTTTTT

abundance: .
d_gene: TRBD2
j_gene: TRBJ2-3
v_gene: TRBV27
CDR3aa: CASRGVGLDTQYF
CDR3nt: TGTGCCAGCCGGGGGGTCGGGTTGGATACGCAGTATTTT

abundance: .
d_gene: .
j_gene: TRBJ1-2
v_gene: TRBV4-1
CDR3aa: CASSQESGKGANYGYTF
CDR3nt: TGCGCCAGCAGCCAAGAATCAGGGAAAGGGGCTAACTATGGCTACACCTTC

abundance: .
d_gene: TRBD1
j_gene: TRBJ1-1
v_gene: TRBV18
CDR3aa: CASSTGTGSNTEAFF
CDR3nt: TGTGCCAGCTCAACAGGGACAGGCTCGAACACTGAAGCTTTCTTT

abundance: .
d_gene: .
j_gene: TRBJ1-1
v_gene: TRBV19
CDR3aa: CASSIAGLRGTEAFF
CDR3nt: TGTGCCAGTAGTATAGCCGGGCTACGGGGCACTGAAGCTTTCTTT

abundance: .
d_gene: .
j_gene: TRBJ1-2
v_gene: TRBV25-1
CDR3aa: CASRVAEGYTF
CDR3nt: TGTGCCAGCAGGGTAGCGGAGGGCTACACCTTC

abundance: .
d_gene: .
j_gene: TRBJ2-2
v_gene: TRBV10-3
CDR3aa: CATHRGDANTGELFF
CDR3nt: TGTGCCACGCACCGCGGGGACGCGAACACCGGGGAGCTGTTTTTT

abundance: .
d_gene: TRBD1
j_gene: TRBJ1-1
v_gene: TRBV4-1
CDR3aa: CASSQDQGALEAFF
CDR3nt: TGCGCCAGCAGCCAAGATCAGGGGGCCCTTGAAGCTTTCTTT

abundance: .
d_gene: TRBD1
j_gene: TRBJ1-1
v_gene: TRBV14
CDR3aa: CASSLQGVSEAFF
CDR3nt: TGTGCCAGCAGCCTACAGGGGGTCTCTGAAGCTTTCTTT

abundance: .
d_gene: TRBD2
j_gene: TRBJ2-2
v_gene: TRBV12-5
CDR3aa: CASGLSSHTGGPPNGGELFF
CDR3nt: TGTGCTAGTGGCCTATCGAGCCATACGGGAGGGCCCCCAAACGGCGGGGAGCTGTTTTTT

abundance: .
d_gene: TRBD1
j_gene: TRBJ2-6
v_gene: TRBV10-2
CDR3aa: CASRGSRDRDNRSSSGANVLTF
CDR3nt: TGCGCCAGCAGAGGCTCCCGGGACAGGGATAATAGATCGAGCTCTGGGGCCAACGTCCTGACTTTC

abundance: .
d_gene: .
j_gene: TRBJ1-5
v_gene: TRBV7-6
CDR3aa: CASSQGLNQPQHF
CDR3nt: TGTGCCAGCAGCCAGGGCCTAAATCAGCCCCAGCATTTT

abundance: .
d_gene: .
j_gene: TRBJ1-5
v_gene: TRBV4-1
CDR3aa: CASSQNLFGFGVGQPQHF
CDR3nt: TGCGCCAGCAGCCAAAACCTTTTTGGCTTCGGGGTGGGGCAGCCCCAGCATTTT

abundance: .
d_gene: .
j_gene: TRBJ2-7
v_gene: TRBV7-9
CDR3aa: CASSPPSSYEQYF
CDR3nt: TGTGCCAGCAGTCCGCCCAGCTCCTACGAGCAGTACTTC

abundance: .
d_gene: .
j_gene: TRBJ2-1
v_gene: TRBV6-5
CDR3aa: CAGARTLYNEQFF
CDR3nt: TGTGCCGGAGCCCGGACACTTTACAATGAGCAGTTCTTC

abundance: once
d_gene: .
j_gene: TRBJ2-6
v_gene: TRBV2
CDR3aa: CASSLGLSSGANVLTF
CDR3nt: TGTGCCAGCAGTCTAGGATTAAGCTCTGGGGCCAACGTCCTGACTTTC